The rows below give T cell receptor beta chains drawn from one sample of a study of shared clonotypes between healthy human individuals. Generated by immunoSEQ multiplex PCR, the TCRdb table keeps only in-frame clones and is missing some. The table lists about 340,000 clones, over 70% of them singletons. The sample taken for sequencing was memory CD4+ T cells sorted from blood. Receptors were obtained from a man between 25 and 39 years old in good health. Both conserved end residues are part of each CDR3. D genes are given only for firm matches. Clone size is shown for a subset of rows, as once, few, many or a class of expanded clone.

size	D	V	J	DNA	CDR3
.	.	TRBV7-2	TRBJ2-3	TGTGCCAGCAGCTTCACCGAATTCGCCCTGGCTACGCAGTATTTT	CASSFTEFALATQYF
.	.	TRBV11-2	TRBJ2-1	TGTGCCAGCAGCTTAGTCTTGAGCAATGAGCAGTTCTTC	CASSLVLSNEQFF
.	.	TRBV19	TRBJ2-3	TGTGCCAGTAGTATCCTAGCGCGAGATACGCAGTATTTT	CASSILARDTQYF
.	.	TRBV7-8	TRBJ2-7	TGTGCCAGCACAGTAGCGGTAACCTACGAGCAGTACTTC	CASTVAVTYEQYF
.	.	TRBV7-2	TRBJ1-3	TGTGCCAGCAGCTCCGTCGTCTCTGGAAACACCATATATTTT	CASSSVVSGNTIYF
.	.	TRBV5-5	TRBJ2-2	TGTGCCAGCAGCTTGTCTGCGGTCACGAACACCGGGGAGCTGTTTTTT	CASSLSAVTNTGELFF
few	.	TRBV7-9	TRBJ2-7	TGTGCCAGCAGCTTAATGGTGGGAGTCTCTACATCCTCGCCCCCCGAGCAGTACTTC	CASSLMVGVSTSSPPEQYF
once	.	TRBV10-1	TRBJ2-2	TGCGCCAGCAGGTCTAGGGCAGGGAACACCGGGGAGCTGTTTTTT	CASRSRAGNTGELFF
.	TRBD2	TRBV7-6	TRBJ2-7	TGTGCCAGCAGCGCGGGGGGCAGCTCCTACGAGCAGTACTTC	CASSAGGSSYEQYF
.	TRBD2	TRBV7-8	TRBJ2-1	TGTGCCAGCAGCATTAGCGGGAGGGCCCGGCAGTTCTTC	CASSISGRARQFF
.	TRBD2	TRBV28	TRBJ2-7	TGTGCCAGCAGCCCTCCGGGACTAGTTTACGAGCAGTACTTC	CASSPPGLVYEQYF
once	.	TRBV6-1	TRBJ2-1	TGTGCCAGCAGTTTGGGACTTGTGCAGTTCTTC	CASSLGLVQFF
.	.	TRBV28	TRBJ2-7	TGTGCCAGCAGTTTTTATACGGCCCACGACGAGCAGTACTTC	CASSFYTAHDEQYF
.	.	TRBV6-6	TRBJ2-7	TGTGCCAGCAGAGGCATAGGGGACGAGCAGTACTTC	CASRGIGDEQYF
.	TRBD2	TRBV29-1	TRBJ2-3	TGCAGCGTTGCGGCTAGCGGCTACACAGATACGCAGTATTTT	CSVAASGYTDTQYF
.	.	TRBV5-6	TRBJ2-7	TGTGCCAGCAGCTTGGTCCCACGGGGCGAGCAGTACTTC	CASSLVPRGEQYF
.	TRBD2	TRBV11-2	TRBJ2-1	TGTGCCAGCAGCTTATTAGCTAGCGGGAGGACTAATGAGCAGTTCTTC	CASSLLASGRTNEQFF
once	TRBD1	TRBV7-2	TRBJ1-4	TGTGCCAGCAGGCTGGACAGGAGGAGTGAAAAACTGTTTTTT	CASRLDRRSEKLFF
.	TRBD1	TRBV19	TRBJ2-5	TGTGCCAGTAGTATAGAAGTAGCAGGGGGCGCGGTTGAGACCCAGTACTTC	CASSIEVAGGAVETQYF
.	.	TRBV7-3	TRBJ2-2	TGTGCCAGCAGCTCCCAGGGCACCGGGGAGCTGTTTTTT	CASSSQGTGELFF
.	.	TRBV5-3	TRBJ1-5	TGTGCCAGAAGCTTGGAGGGCTATCAGCCCCAGCATTTT	CARSLEGYQPQHF
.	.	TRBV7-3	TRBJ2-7	TGTGCCAGCAGCTTAGGTCGAGGCGGGGCGTACGAGCAGTACTTC	CASSLGRGGAYEQYF
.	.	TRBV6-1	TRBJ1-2	TGTGCCAGCCTATCCCTTTATTCAAACTATGGCTACACCTTC	CASLSLYSNYGYTF
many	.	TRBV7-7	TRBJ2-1	TGTGCCAGCAGCCAATTACAGGATTACAATGAGCAGTTCTTC	CASSQLQDYNEQFF
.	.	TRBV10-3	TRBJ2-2	TGTGCCATCAGTGAAGGAATGGGGTCCGGGGAGCTGTTTTTT	CAISEGMGSGELFF
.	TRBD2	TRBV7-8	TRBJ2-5	TGTGCCAGCAGCTTGAGGACTAGCCGACAAGAGACCCAGTACTTC	CASSLRTSRQETQYF
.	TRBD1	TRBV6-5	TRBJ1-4	TGTGCCAGCAGTCCCCTGGGACAGGGCAGTGAAAAACTGTTTTTT	CASSPLGQGSEKLFF
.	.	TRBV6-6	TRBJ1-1	TGTGCCAGCAGCCAGCAGGGGTTGGCTTTCTTT	CASSQQGLAFF
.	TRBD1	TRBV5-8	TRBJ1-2	TGTGCCAGCAGCTTGGCCTGGAACGACAGGGAAGAGCGTGGCTACACCTTC	CASSLAWNDREERGYTF
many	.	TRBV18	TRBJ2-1	TGTGCCAGCTCACCAGGCCAGGGGGGAGGAAATGAGCAGTTCTTC	CASSPGQGGGNEQFF
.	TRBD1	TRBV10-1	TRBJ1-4	TGCGCCAGCAGTGCAGGGACAGTCAATGAAAAACTGTTTTTT	CASSAGTVNEKLFF
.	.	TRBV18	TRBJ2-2	TGTGCCAGCTCACCGTTAGCGAGGACCGGGGAGCTGTTTTTT	CASSPLARTGELFF
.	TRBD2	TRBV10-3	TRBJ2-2	TGTGCCATCAGCGAATTAGCTAGCGGGAACACCGGGGAGCTGTTTTTT	CAISELASGNTGELFF
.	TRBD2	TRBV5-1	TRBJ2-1	TGCGCCAGCAGCTTGGCCTCCAGCGGGGGCCCTTATGAGCAGTTCTTC	CASSLASSGGPYEQFF
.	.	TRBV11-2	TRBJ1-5	TGTGCCAGCAGCAAATCGGGGGTTAGCAATCAGCCCCAGCATTTT	CASSKSGVSNQPQHF
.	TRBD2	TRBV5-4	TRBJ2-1	TGTGCCAGCAGCTTGGATGCTAGCGGGACGTACAATGAGCAGTTCTTC	CASSLDASGTYNEQFF
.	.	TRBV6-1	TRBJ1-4	TGTGCCAGCAGTCCCCGCGGACTGGAAAAACTGTTTTTT	CASSPRGLEKLFF